A selection of T cell receptor beta chains follows, all from one sample in a study of cytomegalovirus exposure and HLA in healthy donors. Method: immunoSEQ multiplex PCR; TCRdb's copy keeps in-frame clones and lacks some. The data contain 200,000 to 250,000 clones, roughly four fifths of them singletons. Sequenced material: PBMCs. Receptors were obtained from a girl aged 5-17 years in good health and CMV-seronegative. CDR3s include the opening cysteine and the closing phenylalanine or tryptophan. A D gene is named only where the DNA matches it firmly. Clone sizes are given selectively: once, few, many, or a class where the clone is expanded.

TRBJ1-2	TRBV7-3	NA	NA	TGTGCCAGCAGCTTAACAGGGGGGGGCGCAACCGCTGGCTACACCTTC	CASSLTGGGATAGYTF
TRBJ1-4	TRBV4-3	TRBD1	NA	TGCGCCAGCAGCCCAAGCCGGACAGGGGGCCGGGAGGAAAAACTGTTTTTT	CASSPSRTGGREEKLFF
TRBJ1-1	TRBV2	TRBD1	NA	TGTGCCAGCAGTGACCCTTACAGGGGCCCGCGCGAGACTGAAGCTTTCTTT	CASSDPYRGPRETEAFF
TRBJ1-2	TRBV30	TRBD1	NA	TGTGCCTGGACTTTACAGGGGGAAATCTATGGCTACACCTTC	CAWTLQGEIYGYTF
TRBJ2-5	TRBV9	NA	NA	TGTGCCAGCAGCGTCGAGCCATCCTCTAGCGCGTACCAAGAGACCCAGTACTTC	CASSVEPSSSAYQETQYF
TRBJ2-1	TRBV2	NA	NA	TGTGCCAGCAGCCTTTGGGACTCTTACAATGAGCAGTTCTTC	CASSLWDSYNEQFF
TRBJ1-1	TRBV9	TRBD1	NA	TGTGCCAGCAGCGTGGGACAGGCAAGGAACACTGAAGCTTTCTTT	CASSVGQARNTEAFF
TRBJ1-1	TRBV20-1	NA	NA	TGCAGTGCCCGACCGGGGTCGATGGCTTTCTTT	CSARPGSMAFF
TRBJ2-5	TRBV9	TRBD1	once	TGTGCCAGCAGCGTCGGGACAGGGGGTGGAATTTCCCAAGAGACCCAGTACTTC	CASSVGTGGGISQETQYF
TRBJ1-4	TRBV25-1	NA	NA	TGTGCCAGCAGTGAGGTCGGAGGGAATGAAAAACTGTTTTTT	CASSEVGGNEKLFF
TRBJ1-2	TRBV5-1	NA	NA	TGCGCCAGCAGCCCGCGGGGTACCGGGACTATTAGGGGCTACATCTTC	CASSPRGTGTIRGYIF
TRBJ2-7	TRBV6-6	NA	NA	TGTGCCAGCAGTGTTCCCGGGAATGACTACGAGCAGTACTTC	CASSVPGNDYEQYF
TRBJ2-1	TRBV20-1	NA	once	TGCAGTGCTAGATTTACGAGTGAGCAGTTCTTC	CSARFTSEQFF
TRBJ2-5	TRBV2	NA	NA	TGTGCCAGCAGTGTAAGTCGGGACTACCAAGAGACCCAGTACTTC	CASSVSRDYQETQYF
TRBJ1-5	TRBV18	NA	NA	TGTGCCAGCTCAGCTACCCCTTCGGGTGGAAGCAATCAGCCCCAGCATTTT	CASSATPSGGSNQPQHF
TRBJ2-5	TRBV7-8	TRBD2	NA	TGTGCCAGCAGCTTAGGTATCTCGCGGGGGGCAGAGACCCAGTACTTC	CASSLGISRGAETQYF